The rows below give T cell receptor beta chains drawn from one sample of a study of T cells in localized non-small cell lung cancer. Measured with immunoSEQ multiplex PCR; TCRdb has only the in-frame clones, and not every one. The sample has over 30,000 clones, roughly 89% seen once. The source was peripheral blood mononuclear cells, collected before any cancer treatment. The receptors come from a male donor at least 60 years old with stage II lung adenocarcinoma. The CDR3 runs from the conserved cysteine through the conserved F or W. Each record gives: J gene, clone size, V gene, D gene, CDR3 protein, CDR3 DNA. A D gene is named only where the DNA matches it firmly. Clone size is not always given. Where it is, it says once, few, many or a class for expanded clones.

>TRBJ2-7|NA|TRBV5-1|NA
CASSLGSGNYEQYF
TGCGCCAGCAGCTTGGGGTCAGGAAACTACGAGCAGTACTTC
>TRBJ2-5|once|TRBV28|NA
CASRGWRETQYF
TGTGCCAGCAGGGGCTGGCGAGAGACCCAGTACTTC
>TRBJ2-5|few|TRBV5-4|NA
CASSPGPQETQYF
TGTGCCAGCAGCCCGGGACCCCAAGAGACCCAGTACTTC
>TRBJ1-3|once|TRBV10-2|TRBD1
CASTDPGGSGNTIYF
TGCGCCAGCACCGACCCAGGGGGCTCTGGAAACACCATATATTTT
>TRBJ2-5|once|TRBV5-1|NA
CASSLAVQGETQYF
TGCGCCAGCAGCTTGGCCGTCCAGGGGGAGACCCAGTACTTC
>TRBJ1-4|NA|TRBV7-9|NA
CASSFSGQNEKLFF
TGTGCCAGCAGCTTTTCAGGGCAGAATGAAAAACTGTTTTTT
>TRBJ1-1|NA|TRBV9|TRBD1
CASSVSQGAHTEAFF
TGTGCCAGCAGCGTTAGCCAGGGGGCTCACACTGAAGCTTTCTTT
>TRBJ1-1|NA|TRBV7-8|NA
CASSLASRVATEAFF
TGTGCCAGCAGCTTAGCATCGAGGGTGGCCACTGAAGCTTTCTTT
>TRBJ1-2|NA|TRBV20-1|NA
CSAPDEYGYTF
TGCAGTGCCCCGGACGAGTACGGCTACACCTTC
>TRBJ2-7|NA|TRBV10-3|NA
CAISALAEQYF
TGTGCCATCAGTGCCCTAGCCGAGCAGTACTTC
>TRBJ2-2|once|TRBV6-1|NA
CATLPGGNTGELFF
TGTGCCACCCTCCCCGGTGGAAACACCGGGGAGCTGTTTTTT
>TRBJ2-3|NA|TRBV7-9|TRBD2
CASSARPSGPSTDTQYF
TGTGCCAGCAGCGCCCGTCCTAGCGGGCCTAGCACAGATACGCAGTATTTT
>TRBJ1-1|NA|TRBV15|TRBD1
CATSVGQMNTEAFF
TGTGCCACCAGCGTGGGACAGATGAACACTGAAGCTTTCTTT
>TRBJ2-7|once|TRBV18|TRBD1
CASSPGTDYEQYF
TGTGCCAGCTCACCGGGGACAGACTACGAGCAGTACTTC
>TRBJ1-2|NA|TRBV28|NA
CASSPTVYGYTF
TGTGCCAGCAGCCCGACAGTCTATGGCTACACCTTC
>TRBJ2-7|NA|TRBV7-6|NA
CASSLDGLLEQYF
TGTGCCAGCAGCTTAGACGGGCTCCTGGAGCAGTACTTC
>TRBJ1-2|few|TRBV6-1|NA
CASSDAGVRGYTF
TGTGCCAGCAGTGATGCTGGCGTGAGGGGCTACACCTTC
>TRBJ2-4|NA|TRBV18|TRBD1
CASSPPLTGPKNIQYF
TGTGCCAGCTCACCACCGCTGACAGGGCCCAAAAACATTCAGTACTTC
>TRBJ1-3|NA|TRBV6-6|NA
CASSYGGGNTIYF
TGTGCCAGCAGTTACGGGGGTGGAAACACCATATATTTT
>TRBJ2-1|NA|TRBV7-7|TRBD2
CASSKGTSGYNEQFF
TGTGCCAGCAGCAAAGGGACTAGCGGCTACAATGAGCAGTTCTTC
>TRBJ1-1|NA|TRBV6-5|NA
CASSYSTGIITEAFF
TGTGCCAGCAGTTACTCCACAGGGATCATTACTGAAGCTTTCTTT
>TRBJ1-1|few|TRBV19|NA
CASSDQPNTEAFF
TGTGCCAGTAGTGACCAGCCCAACACTGAAGCTTTCTTT
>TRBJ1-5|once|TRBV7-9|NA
CASSSAAGNQPQHF
TGTGCCAGCAGCTCAGCGGCGGGCAATCAGCCCCAGCATTTT
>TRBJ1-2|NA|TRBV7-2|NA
CASSLEAGVGYGYTF
TGTGCCAGCAGCTTAGAGGCAGGGGTGGGCTATGGCTACACCTTC
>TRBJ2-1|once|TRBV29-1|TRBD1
CSAEGQGYNEQFF
TGCAGCGCCGAGGGACAGGGCTACAATGAGCAGTTCTTC
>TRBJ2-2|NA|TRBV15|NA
CATSGGTGELFF
TGTGCCACCAGCGGAGGGACCGGGGAGCTGTTTTTT
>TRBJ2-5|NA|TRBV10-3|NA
CAIANRAGGSQETQYF
TGTGCCATCGCTAATAGGGCAGGGGGGAGCCAAGAGACCCAGTACTTC
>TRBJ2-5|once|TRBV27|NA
CASSRGDFKTQYF
TGTGCCAGCAGCCGTGGTGACTTTAAGACCCAGTACTTC
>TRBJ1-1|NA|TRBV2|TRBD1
CASEYRGEAFF
TGTGCCAGTGAATACAGGGGAGAAGCTTTCTTT
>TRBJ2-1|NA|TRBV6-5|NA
CASSYRVVPYNEQFF
TGTGCCAGCAGTTACAGGGTAGTCCCCTACAATGAGCAGTTCTTC
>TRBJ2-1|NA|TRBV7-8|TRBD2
CASSLDLAGGDEQFF
TGTGCCAGCAGCTTAGACCTAGCGGGAGGCGATGAGCAGTTCTTC
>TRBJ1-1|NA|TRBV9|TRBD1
CASSLQGAINTEAFF
TGTGCCAGCAGTCTGCAGGGGGCGATAAACACTGAAGCTTTCTTT
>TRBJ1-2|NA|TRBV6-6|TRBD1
CASSSPGTGSSGYTF
TGTGCCAGCAGCTCTCCCGGGACAGGGAGTTCTGGCTACACCTTC
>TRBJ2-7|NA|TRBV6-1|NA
CASNLYEQYF
TGTGCCAGCAACCTCTACGAGCAGTACTTC